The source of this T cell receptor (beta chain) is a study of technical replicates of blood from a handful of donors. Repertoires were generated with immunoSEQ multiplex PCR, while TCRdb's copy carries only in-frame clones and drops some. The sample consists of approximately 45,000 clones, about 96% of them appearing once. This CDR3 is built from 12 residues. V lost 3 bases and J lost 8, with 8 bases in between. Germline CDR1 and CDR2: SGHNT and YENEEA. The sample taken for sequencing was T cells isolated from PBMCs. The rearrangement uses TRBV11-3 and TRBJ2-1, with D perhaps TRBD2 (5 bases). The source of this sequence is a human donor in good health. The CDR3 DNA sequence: TGTGCCAGCAGCTTCTCCGGGGATGAGCAGTTCTTC. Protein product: CASSFSGDEQFF.